A single T cell receptor beta chain is shown here with its context. Reverse transcription of 0.5 to 1 ug RNA was performed with random hexamers. Amplification of TCR beta CDR3 used immunoSEQ multiplex PCR across 54 Vbeta and 13 Jbeta. TCRdb re-analysed the immunoSEQ multiplex PCR reads in MiXCR, keeping a single row per CDR3 protein. This table has about 300,000 distinct CDR3 sequences, 70% to 90% appearing once. This entry comes from a study of CD8 T cells in Susac syndrome. CDR3 length equals 16 residues. Losses at the gene ends were 3 bases for V and 3 bases for J; bases not matched to a gene: 10. Germline V gene lookup returns CDR1 SQVTM and CDR2 ANQGSEA. Sequencing of TCR beta covered CD8+ and CD4+ T cells obtained from blood. Negative isolation was used for CD8+ and CD4+ T cells and FACS enrichment for TEMRA cells.

V and J are TRBV29-1 and TRBJ2-3; 9 bases are a match to TRBD2. The sequenced material came from CD8+ T cells from PBMCs. This TCR was sampled from a human donor with multiple sclerosis. In DNA form, the CDR3 reads TGCAGCGTTGAGGTAGTAGCGGGAGATCTGACAGATACGCAGTATTTT. This encodes CSVEVVAGDLTDTQYF.